The 25 T cell receptor beta chains below all came from one sample that was sequenced in a study of blood T cell repertoires in COVID-19. Only in-frame clones appear in the TCRdb table, and some are missing; sequencing was by immunoSEQ multiplex PCR. The table lists around 300,000 clones, roughly nine tenths of them singletons. The sequencing input was peripheral blood. The receptors were gathered from a woman aged 30 to 39 with COVID-19, enrolled during active disease.

The CDR3 DNA reads as TGTGCCAGCAGCTTAGCTGTACTAGCGGTGGGCTACGAGCAGTACTTC. Translated, it gives CASSLAVLAVGYEQYF. The chain recombines TRBV11-2 with TRBJ2-7; 8 bases line up with TRBD2. Germline assignment: CDR1 SGHAT and CDR2 FQNNGV. This CDR3 comprises 16 residues. V dropped 1 base and J dropped 3; count of bases not matched to a gene: 8.

The rearrangement joins TRBV5-1 to TRBJ2-2; D unclear. Germline V gene sequence: CDR1 SGHRS, CDR2 YFSETQ. The CDR3 has 15 residues. V was trimmed by 0 bases and J by 0 bases, leaving 6 bases between them. The CDR3 spells CASSLGHANTGELFF. CDR3 DNA sequence: TGCGCCAGCAGCTTGGGACATGCGAACACCGGGGAGCTGTTTTTT.

This clone has just a few counts. The V gene is TRBV12-3 or TRBV12-4, the J gene TRBJ1-5; D unresolved. This CDR3 is 13 amino acids long. V lost 6 bases and J lost 7, with 13 bases in between. CDR3 coding DNA: TGTGCCAGCAGCCCTCTCGTCTCCCAGCCCCAGCATTTT. It specifies CASSPLVSQPQHF.

V gene TRBV24-1 combines with J gene TRBJ2-1; 7 nucleotides align to TRBD2. CDR3 size: 17 residues. After removal of 4 bases from V and 6 bases from J, the junction contained 14 bases not matched to a gene. CDR1 is KGHDR and CDR2 is SFDVKD in the germline V gene. The CDR3 here is CATSDPQLAPLTNEQFF. The CDR3 DNA reads as TGTGCCACCAGTGACCCCCAACTAGCGCCGCTTACCAATGAGCAGTTCTTC.

The rearrangement uses TRBV2 and TRBJ2-7, with 14 bases identical to TRBD2. Germline V gene data show CDR1 as SNHLY and CDR2 as FYNNEI. V lost 3 bases to trimming and J lost 4 bases; unmatched junction nucleotides: 17. CDR3 length: 20 amino acids. The CDR3: CASSDNGLQGLAGGKYEQYF. In DNA, the CDR3 is TGTGCCAGCAGTGATAATGGACTCCAAGGACTAGCGGGAGGCAAATACGAGCAGTACTTC.

The rearrangement joins TRBV3-1 (or the pseudogene TRBV3-2) to TRBJ2-7; unclear D gene. Germline V gives CDR1 LGHDT, CDR2 YNNKEL (reference sequence). Trimming took 1 base from V and 2 from J, leaving 9 bases between them. The CDR3 spans 14 residues. The CDR3 is CASSQVGGTYEQYF. The CDR3, as DNA: TGTGCCAGCAGCCAAGTCGGCGGAACCTACGAGCAGTACTTC.

The chain is built from TRBV11-2 and TRBJ2-7, with D tentatively TRBD1 (5 bases). Germline V gene data show CDR1 as SGHAT and CDR2 as FQNNGV. V shed 3 bases and J shed 5 bases, with 17 bases lying between them. The CDR3 consists of 15 residues. This CDR3 reads CASSFESGAANEQYF. CDR3 DNA sequence: TGTGCCAGCAGCTTCGAAAGTGGGGCAGCCAACGAGCAGTACTTC.

The chain is built from TRBV19 and TRBJ2-1; D may be TRBD1 (7 bases). Germline V CDR1 and CDR2: LNHDA, SQIVND (reference sequence). This CDR3 is built from 18 residues. The V and J ends lost 4 bases and 4 bases respectively, with 23 bases between them. The CDR3 DNA reads TGTGCCAGTAGTACAAACGGGAGACAGGGAGAAGGATACAATGAGCAGTTCTTC. It codes for CASSTNGRQGEGYNEQFF.

V and J are TRBV30 and TRBJ2-7; 8 bases match TRBD2. This CDR3 is 15 amino acids long. V shed 1 base and J 2 bases; nucleotides not matched to a gene: 7. CDR1 GTSNPN and CDR2 SVGIG come from the germline V gene (reference sequence). CDR3 in amino acids: CAWSGLIGRAYEQYF. The CDR3 DNA reads as TGTGCCTGGAGTGGTTTAATCGGGAGGGCCTACGAGCAGTACTTC. Combining the CDR3 with reference TRBV30 and TRBJ2-7 gives the whole variable domain SQTIHQWPATLVQPVGSPLSLECTVEGTSNPNLYWYRQAAGRGLQLLFYSVGIGQISSEVPQNLSASRPQDRQFILSSKKLLLSDSGFYLCAWSGLIGRAYEQYFGPGTRLTVT.

The chain recombines TRBV19 with TRBJ1-5; TRBD1 aligns across 9 bases. Germline CDR1 is LNHDA and CDR2 is SQIVND (reference sequence). Trimming took 10 bases from V and 5 from J; bases not matched to a gene: 6. CDR3 size: 13 residues. The DNA of the CDR3 is TGTGCCATCGGGACAGGGTGGGATCAGCCCCAGCATTTT. This sequence encodes CAIGTGWDQPQHF.

The V and J genes are TRBV30 and TRBJ1-2; TRBD1 matches at 7 bases. The CDR3 totals 13 residues. V shed 4 bases, J shed 4 bases, and the junction held 6 bases outside the gene matches. Germline values: CDR1 GTSNPN, CDR2 SVGIG (reference sequence). CDR3 DNA: TGTGCCTGGACGGAGCAGGGGGTCTATGGCTACACCTTC. As protein: CAWTEQGVYGYTF.

The rearrangement uses TRBV7-2 and TRBJ2-7, with TRBD2 as a possible D gene (5 bases). With 2 bases removed from V and 6 bases from J, the gap between germline ends came to 17 bases. The CDR3 length is 15 residues. Germline lookup yields CDR1 SGHTA and CDR2 FQGNSA. DNA for the CDR3: TGTGCCAGCAGCTTAAGGCGGGCCTCTCAAGGCGAGCAGTACTTC. Residues: CASSLRRASQGEQYF.

J is TRBJ1-1 and V is TRBV27; maybe TRBD1 (6 bases). The CDR3 has 15 amino acids. Germline V gene lookup returns CDR1 MNHEY and CDR2 SMNVEV (reference sequence). Trimming left V 5 bases short and J 1 base short, with 14 bases between. In DNA form, the CDR3 reads TGTGCCAGCAGTCCTCGTTCGGGACAGAACACTGAAGCTTTCTTT. It codes for CASSPRSGQNTEAFF.

The chain couples TRBV7-2 to TRBJ1-2; D gene unclear. Germline V gives CDR1 SGHTA, CDR2 FQGNSA. The CDR3 runs 14 residues. V dropped 5 bases and J dropped 1 base, with 11 bases sitting between them. The CDR3 reads CASSPSGDNYGYTF. The CDR3 nucleotides are TGTGCCAGCAGCCCATCCGGTGATAACTATGGCTACACCTTC.

The chain carries TRBV18 and TRBJ2-7, with 8 bases identical to TRBD1. CDR3 length equals 13 residues. Losses at the gene ends were 3 bases for V and 7 bases for J; bases not matched to a gene: 5. The germline gives CDR1 KGHSH, CDR2 LQKENI. The CDR3 DNA reads as TGTGCCAGCTCACCGGGACAGGACGGGGAGCAGTACTTC. It translates to CASSPGQDGEQYF.

The chain uses TRBV11-2 and TRBJ2-7; TRBD2 aligns across 10 bases. Germline values: CDR1 SGHAT, CDR2 FQNNGV. CDR3 length: 16 amino acids. V lost 5 bases, J lost 8 bases, and 15 bases stayed unmatched. CDR3 loop: CASSPRTSGGPTKQYF. CDR3 bases: TGTGCCAGCAGCCCCAGGACTAGCGGAGGACCTACGAAGCAGTACTTC. Looking up the rest from reference TRBV11-2 and TRBJ2-7 gives the full variable domain: EAGVAQSPRYKIIEKRQSVAFWCNPISGHATLYWYQQILGQGPKLLIQFQNNGVVDDSQLPKDRFSAERLKGVDSTLKIQPAKLEDSAVYLCASSPRTSGGPTKQYFGPGTRLTVT.

In its sample, this clone was seen once. The gene calls are TRBV7-9 and TRBJ2-5; TRBD1 might be the D (7 bases). Germline V gene sequence: CDR1 SEHNR, CDR2 FQNEAQ (reference sequence). V was trimmed by 5 bases and J by 4 bases, leaving 23 bases between them. The CDR3 covers 17 residues. Here the CDR3 DNA reads TGTGCCAGCAGCATAAACCGCGGGACAGCGCGTATAGAGACCCAGTACTTC. Residues: CASSINRGTARIETQYF.

The chain recombines TRBV19 with TRBJ2-3; no firm D call. V shed 4 bases and J shed 2 bases, with 13 bases lying between them. From germline, CDR1 is LNHDA and CDR2 SQIVND (reference sequence). This CDR3 is built from 15 residues. CDR3 amino acids: CASSRLAFDTDTQYF. The CDR3 nucleotides read TGTGCCAGTAGTAGACTTGCCTTTGACACAGATACGCAGTATTTT.

The rearrangement links TRBV7-8 to TRBJ2-1; maybe TRBD2 (5 bases). The CDR3 totals 14 residues. The V end was cut by 7 bases, the J end by 8 bases, with 18 bases between. Germline CDR1 is SGHVS and CDR2 is FQNEAQ. This CDR3 reads CASKLTRVGHEQFF. The CDR3, as DNA: TGTGCCAGCAAGCTTACTAGGGTTGGGCATGAGCAGTTCTTC.

V and J are TRBV7-9 and TRBJ2-5; D is unresolved. V lost 3 bases and J lost 5, with 10 bases in between. There are 13 residues in the CDR3. Germline V gene lookup returns CDR1 SEHNR and CDR2 FQNEAQ (reference sequence). The CDR3 sequence: CASSLRRGETQYF. The DNA for the CDR3 is TGTGCCAGCAGCTTGCGGCGTGGGGAGACCCAGTACTTC.

This chain joins TRBV28 and TRBJ1-4, with D possibly matching TRBD1 (5 bases). This CDR3 has 15 amino acids. CDR1 is MDHEN and CDR2 is SYDVKM in the germline V gene. V was shortened by 0 bases and J by 1 base, with 6 bases between the two germline ends. In nucleotides, the CDR3 is TGTGCCAGCAGTTTATGGGGGCAAACTAATGAAAAACTGTTTTTT. This gives the protein CASSLWGQTNEKLFF.

The gene calls are TRBV27 and TRBJ2-1; 10 nucleotides agree with TRBD2. With V trimmed by 5 bases and J by 9 bases, 10 bases remained unmatched. The germline V gene encodes CDR1 MNHEY and CDR2 SMNVEV (reference sequence). The CDR3 extends over 15 amino acids. The CDR3 DNA reads as TGTGCCAGCAGTCCGCTAGCGGGAGACGGCGGTGAGCAGTTCTTC. This codes for CASSPLAGDGGEQFF.

The chain recombines TRBV6-1 with TRBJ1-1, with D perhaps matching TRBD1 (6 bases). V was cut by 4 bases and J by 3 bases, with 21 bases left in between. This CDR3 has 17 residues. Germline V gene data show CDR1 as MNHNS and CDR2 as SASEGT. The CDR3 DNA is TGTGCCAGCAGTGGGGGGACAACCCGGAGAAAGGACACTGAAGCTTTCTTT. It yields the protein CASSGGTTRRKDTEAFF.

J is TRBJ2-2 and V is TRBV7-6; 12 positions agree with TRBD2. With V trimmed by 4 bases and J by 1 base, 4 bases remained unmatched. The germline CDR1 and CDR2 sequences are SGHVS and FNYEAQ. The CDR3 totals 17 residues. CDR3 bases: TGTGCCAGCAGCTCCCGGACTAGCGGGGAGAACACCGGGGAGCTGTTTTTT. It specifies CASSSRTSGENTGELFF.

This clone was seen once. The chain has TRBV10-3 and TRBJ2-3, with 12 bases identical to TRBD2. J lost 3 bases, V lost 6 bases, and 4 bases had no gene match. This CDR3 spans 15 amino acids. Germline V CDR1 and CDR2: ENHRY, SYGVKD. The CDR3 nucleotides read TGTGCCATCAGGACGACTAGCGGGAGTACAGATACGCAGTATTTT. Amino acid sequence: CAIRTTSGSTDTQYF.